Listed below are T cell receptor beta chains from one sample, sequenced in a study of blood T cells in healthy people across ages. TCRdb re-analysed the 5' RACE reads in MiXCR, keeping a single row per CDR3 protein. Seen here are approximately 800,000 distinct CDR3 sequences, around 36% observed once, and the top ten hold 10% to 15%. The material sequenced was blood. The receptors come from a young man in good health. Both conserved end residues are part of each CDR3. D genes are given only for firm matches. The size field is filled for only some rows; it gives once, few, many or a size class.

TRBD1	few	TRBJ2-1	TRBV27	TGTGCCAGCAGTAGGGACAGGAGCTACAATGAGCAGTTCTTC	CASSRDRSYNEQFF
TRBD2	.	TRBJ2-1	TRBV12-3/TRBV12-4	TGTGCCAGCAGTTTAGAAGGGCGGGGGGGTGGTGAGCAGTTCTTC	CASSLEGRGGGEQFF
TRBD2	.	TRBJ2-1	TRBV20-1	TGCAGTGCCCACCTGGCGGGGGGGCAACATGAGCAGTTCTTC	CSAHLAGGQHEQFF
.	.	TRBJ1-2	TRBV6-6	TGTGCCAGCAGAGAAACGAGGGGTGGCACTGATGGCTACACCTTC	CASRETRGGTDGYTF
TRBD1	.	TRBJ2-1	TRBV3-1	TGTGCCAGCAGCGGTGGACAGGATCTTAGCTCCTACAATGAGCAGTTCTTC	CASSGGQDLSSYNEQFF
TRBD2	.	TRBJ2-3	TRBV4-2	TGTGCCAGCAGCCAAATGGCGGGGGGGGCGGATACGCAGTATTTT	CASSQMAGGADTQYF
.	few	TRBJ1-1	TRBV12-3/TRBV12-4	TGTGCCAGCAGTAACACAGGGTCGAGCACTGAAGCTTTCTTT	CASSNTGSSTEAFF
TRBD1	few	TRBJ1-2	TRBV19	TGTGCCAGTAGCCCCCGGACAGGGGGCCTCTATGGCTACACCTTC	CASSPRTGGLYGYTF
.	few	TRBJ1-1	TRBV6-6	TGTGCCAGCAGTACCCGGAGCGAAGGACAAATGAACACTGAAGCTTTCTTT	CASSTRSEGQMNTEAFF
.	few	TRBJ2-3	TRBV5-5	TGTGCCGGGGTGCGGGGGCTCCGCACAGATACGCAGTATTTT	CAGVRGLRTDTQYF
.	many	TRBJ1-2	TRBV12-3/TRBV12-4	TGTGCCAGCAGTTTACGGCAGGGTGGCACTAACTATGGCTACACCTTC	CASSLRQGGTNYGYTF
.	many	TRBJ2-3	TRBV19	TGTGCCAGTAGTACCCCTGGCCTCACAGATACGCAGTATTTT	CASSTPGLTDTQYF
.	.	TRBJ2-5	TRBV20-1	TGCAGTGCTAGACAGGGGGCGGGAGAGCAGTACTTC	CSARQGAGEQYF
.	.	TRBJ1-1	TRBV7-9	TGTGCCAGCAGCTTTTTGGTGAACACTGAAGCTTTCTTT	CASSFLVNTEAFF
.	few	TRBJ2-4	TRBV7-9	TGTGCCAGCAGCTTATCCCCGACATCCGACAAAAACATTCAGTACTTC	CASSLSPTSDKNIQYF
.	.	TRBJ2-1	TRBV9	TGTGCCAGCAGCGTAGTTCCTGCCCCACGTGGGGACAATGAGCAGTTCTTC	CASSVVPAPRGDNEQFF
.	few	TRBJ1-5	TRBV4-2	TGTGCCAGCAGCCAAGGGTACCTAGGGCGGACGATCAATCAGCCCCAGCATTTT	CASSQGYLGRTINQPQHF
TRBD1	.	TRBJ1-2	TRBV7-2	TGTGCCTGCAGCTCAGCGACAGGGGCCAGTGGCTACACCTTC	CACSSATGASGYTF
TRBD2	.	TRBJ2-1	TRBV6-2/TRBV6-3	TGTGCCAGCAGGCCTAGCGGGGTTAACAATGAGCAGTTCTTC	CASRPSGVNNEQFF
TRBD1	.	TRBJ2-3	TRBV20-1	TGCGGTGCTAGAACGGGGGACAGGTTGACAGATACGCAGTATTTT	CGARTGDRLTDTQYF
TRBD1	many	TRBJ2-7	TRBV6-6	TGTGCCAGCAGCCTACAGGGGACGAGCTCCTACGAGCAGTACTTC	CASSLQGTSSYEQYF
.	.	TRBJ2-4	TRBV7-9	TGTGCCAGCGATAGAGGGGAGACCAAAAACATTCAGTACTTC	CASDRGETKNIQYF
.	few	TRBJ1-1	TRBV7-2	TGTGCCAGCAGCCCGCGTTATTCCGGACTGAACACTGAAGCTTTCTTT	CASSPRYSGLNTEAFF
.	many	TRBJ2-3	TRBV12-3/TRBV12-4	TGTGCCAGCAGCACGACAGCTACTAGCACAGATACGCAGTATTTT	CASSTTATSTDTQYF
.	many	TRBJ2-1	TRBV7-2	TGTGCCAGCAGCTTTCGTGGGGGTGCCTTGAATGAGCAGTTCTTC	CASSFRGGALNEQFF
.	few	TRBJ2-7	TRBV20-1	TGCAGTGCTAGATTCCCCTCCAGGGGGGCCTACAATGAGCAGTACTTC	CSARFPSRGAYNEQYF
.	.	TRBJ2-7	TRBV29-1	TGCAGCGTGGCTCGTCCTTACAATGAGCAGTACTTC	CSVARPYNEQYF
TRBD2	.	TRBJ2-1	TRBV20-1	TGCAGTGCTAGAGATGGACTAGCGGGAGCCCCCTACGAGCAGTTCTTC	CSARDGLAGAPYEQFF
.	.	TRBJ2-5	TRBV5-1	TGCGCCAGCAGCTTGGATGGGGAGTTCTACAATGAGCAGTACTTC	CASSLDGEFYNEQYF
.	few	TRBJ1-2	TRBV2	TGTGCCAGCAGTGATGCTGACAGAATCTATGGCTACACCTTC	CASSDADRIYGYTF
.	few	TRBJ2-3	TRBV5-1	TGCGCCAGCAGCTATCTCTCTCGAGGGACGCAGTATTTT	CASSYLSRGTQYF
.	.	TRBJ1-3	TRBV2	TGTGCCAGCTGGAAGGCCCTCTCTGGAAACACCATATATTTT	CASWKALSGNTIYF
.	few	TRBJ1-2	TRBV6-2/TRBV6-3	TGTGCCAGCGCCGCTGAAGGGGCTGGTGGCTACACCTTC	CASAAEGAGGYTF
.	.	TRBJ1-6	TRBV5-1	TGCGCCAGCAAAGGTCAGGGAGATTCACCCCCCCACTTT	CASKGQGDSPPHF
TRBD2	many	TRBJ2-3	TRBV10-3	TGTGCCATCAGTGAAGGACTAGGGACCACAGATACGCAGTATTTT	CAISEGLGTTDTQYF